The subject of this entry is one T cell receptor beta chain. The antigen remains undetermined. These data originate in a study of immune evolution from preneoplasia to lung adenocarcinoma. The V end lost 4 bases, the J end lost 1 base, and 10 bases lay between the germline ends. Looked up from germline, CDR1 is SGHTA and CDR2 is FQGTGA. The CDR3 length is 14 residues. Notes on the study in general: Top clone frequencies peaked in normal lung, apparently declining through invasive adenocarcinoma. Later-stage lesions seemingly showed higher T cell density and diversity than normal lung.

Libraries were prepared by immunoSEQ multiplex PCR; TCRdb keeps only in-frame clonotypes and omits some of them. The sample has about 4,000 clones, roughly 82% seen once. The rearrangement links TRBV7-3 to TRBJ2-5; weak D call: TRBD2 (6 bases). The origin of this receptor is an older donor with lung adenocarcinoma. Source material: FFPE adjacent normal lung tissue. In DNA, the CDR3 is TGTGCCAGCAGCTATGGGGGGAGCCAAGAGACCCAGTACTTC. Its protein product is CASSYGGSQETQYF.